This TCR beta chain was observed in a study of T cell responses to AZD1222 COVID-19 vaccine. TCRdb keeps only in-frame clones here, not all; method: immunoSEQ multiplex PCR. The data hold around 70,000 clones, with nearly 90% observed a single time. V shed 4 bases and J shed 9 bases, with 7 bases lying between them. CDR1 LNHDA and CDR2 SQIVND come from the germline V gene (reference sequence). CDR3 length: 11 residues. This specimen was peripheral blood, taken 28 days after the second AZD1222 dose. This sequence originates from an adult who received the AZD1222 COVID-19 vaccine. The chain carries TRBV19 and TRBJ2-1; D gene unclear. CDR3 in amino acids: CASSTRFEQFF. The CDR3 DNA sequence: TGTGCCAGTAGTACCAGGTTTGAGCAGTTCTTC.